The 25 T cell receptor beta chains reported below all come from one sample, sequenced in a study of shared clonotypes between healthy human individuals. Naive CD8 cells lacked CD45RO, underwent positive selection for CCR7 and left out terminally differentiated effector memory CD45RA+ cells. The method was immunoSEQ multiplex PCR; TCRdb's version includes in-frame clones alone and lacks a portion of them. The table shows approximately 2,200,000 clones, with more than 85% occurring only once. Sequencing input: naive CD8+ T cells from PBMCs. The receptor source for this set is a man aged 18-30 years in good health. Some clones in this sample may be carry-over from other donors' samples.

This chain links TRBV2 with TRBJ2-1; the match to TRBD2 covers 8 bases. This CDR3 is built from 15 residues. With 6 bases clipped from V and 3 bases from J, the junction kept 7 bases outside the gene matches. The germline V gene has CDR1 SNHLY and CDR2 FYNNEI. DNA of the CDR3: TGTGCCAGCAGCCACGGGGGGGGTTTCTACAATGAGCAGTTCTTC. It is translated as CASSHGGGFYNEQFF.

As concerns this clone: One end of the junction varies from germline; a read error may be responsible. The V and J genes are TRBV28 and TRBJ1-1; the D is unclear. The germline gives CDR1 MDHEN, CDR2 SYDVKM. There are 15 residues in the CDR3. CDR3 residues: CASGLRGLWGTEAFF. Written as DNA, the CDR3 is TGTGCCAGCGGTTTACGCGGACTTTGGGGCACTGAAGCTTTCTTT.

This clone has a handful of counts. The chain joins TRBV7-9 to TRBJ1-1; 8 bases map to TRBD1. Germline lookup yields CDR1 SEHNR and CDR2 FQNEAQ (reference sequence). V trimming: 4 bases; J trimming: 5 bases; junction bases outside the gene matches: 9. The CDR3 is 15 residues long. The CDR3 region has the DNA TGTGCCAGCAGCTCATGGACAGGGAGTGATACTGAAGCTTTCTTT. Protein product: CASSSWTGSDTEAFF.

This rearrangement joins TRBV6-5 to TRBJ2-3, with unresolved D. Trimming shortened V by 6 bases and J by 0 bases, and 10 bases separated the two germline ends. The CDR3 consists of 14 residues. Germline V lookup: CDR1 MNHEY, CDR2 SVGAGI. The CDR3, as DNA: TGTGCCAGCAGATGGCTGGAGAGCACAGATACGCAGTATTTT. Translating it yields CASRWLESTDTQYF.

This chain joins TRBV7-9 and TRBJ2-3, with unresolved D. The CDR3 length is 16 residues. The germline V gene encodes CDR1 SEHNR and CDR2 FQNEAQ (reference sequence). V dropped 3 bases and J dropped 2 bases, with 15 bases sitting between them. The CDR3 loop is CASSLSQLSTTDTQYF. The DNA for the CDR3 is TGTGCCAGCAGCTTGTCTCAGCTATCCACCACAGATACGCAGTATTTT.

The chain is built from TRBV11-3 and TRBJ2-1; 7 bases are shared with TRBD2. This CDR3 spans 15 amino acids. Trimming removed 0 bases from V and 6 bases from J; junction bases left unmatched: 5. Per the germline V gene, CDR1 is SGHNT and CDR2 is YENEEA. CDR3 loop: CASSLDGTNLNEQFF. Here the CDR3 DNA reads TGTGCCAGCAGCTTAGACGGGACTAACCTCAATGAGCAGTTCTTC.

V and J are TRBV7-3 and TRBJ2-1; 11 bases are a match to TRBD1. Germline trimming cut 8 bases from V and 8 bases from J; bases unmatched to any gene: 11. Per the germline V gene, CDR1 is SGHTA and CDR2 is FQGTGA. The CDR3 sequence is 15 residues long. The CDR3 DNA reads as TGTGCCAGCCGAAATGGGACAGGGGGTATTTATGAGCAGTTCTTC. Amino acid sequence: CASRNGTGGIYEQFF.

The V and J genes are TRBV4-1 and TRBJ1-5, with a possible D match to TRBD1 (5 bases). This CDR3 has 15 amino acids. The V end lost 3 bases, the J end lost 6 bases, and 15 bases lay between the germline ends. Germline loops: CDR1 MGHRA, CDR2 YSYEKL. The CDR3 bases are TGCGCCAGCAGCCACCTGGGGCCCAGCGGTCAGCCCCAGCATTTT. Translation: CASSHLGPSGQPQHF.

Concerning this clone: This sample also contains other DNA sequences that code for the same CDR3. The rearrangement links TRBV7-8 to TRBJ1-1, with 8 bases lining up with TRBD1. V lost 5 bases and J lost 1; bases outside the gene matches: 3. This CDR3 is built from 14 residues. Germline values: CDR1 SGHVS, CDR2 FQNEAQ. The CDR3 DNA sequence: TGTGCCAGCAGCCCAGACAGGGGGAACACTGAAGCTTTCTTT. Translating gives CASSPDRGNTEAFF.

The J gene is TRBJ1-2, the V gene TRBV27; tentatively, D is TRBD1 (5 bases). Trimming left V 8 bases short and J 4 bases short, with 11 bases between. CDR1 MNHEY and CDR2 SMNVEV come from the germline V gene (reference sequence). The CDR3 is 12 residues long. CDR3 sequence (DNA): TGTGCCAGCGGCCCCGGGGGCTATGGCTACACCTTC. Protein sequence: CASGPGGYGYTF.

V is TRBV5-1 and J is TRBJ2-7; D is perhaps TRBD1 (5 bases). Germline-derived CDR1 and CDR2 are SGHRS and YFSETQ. V lost 2 bases and J 1 base, leaving 7 bases between the germline ends. The CDR3 has 13 amino acids. CDR3 loop: CASSFQGSYEQYF. CDR3 coding DNA: TGCGCCAGCAGCTTCCAGGGATCCTACGAGCAGTACTTC.

V usage is TRBV6-4 and J usage is TRBJ2-7; TRBD2 agrees at 14 bases. V trimming: 3 bases; J trimming: 4 bases; junction bases outside the gene matches: 11. CDR3 size: 18 residues. Looked up from germline, CDR1 is MRHNA and CDR2 is SNTAGT. The CDR3 DNA follows: TGTGCCAGCAGTGATACCGGGACTAGCGGGAGTTTGGGGTACGAGCAGTACTTC. Translated: CASSDTGTSGSLGYEQYF.

V and J are TRBV7-9 and TRBJ2-7; the match to TRBD1 covers 8 bases. This CDR3 region has 13 residues. Trimming at V came to 8 bases and at J to 6 bases, leaving 9 bases not matched to a gene. The V gene's germline CDR1 is SEHNR and CDR2 FQNEAQ (reference sequence). The CDR3 is CASSGQGAGEQYF. In nucleotides, the CDR3 is TGTGCCAGCTCTGGGCAGGGGGCTGGCGAGCAGTACTTC.

The V call is TRBV11-2, the J call TRBJ2-7, with 9 positions matching TRBD1. The CDR3 is 15 amino acids. V was clipped by 0 bases and J by 5 bases; unmatched bases: 5. Germline V gives CDR1 SGHAT, CDR2 FQNNGV. CDR3 DNA sequence: TGTGCCAGCAGCTTAGATACAGGGGGCTTCGACGAGCAGTACTTC. Encoded protein: CASSLDTGGFDEQYF.

This clone was counted only a few times. The same CDR3 is also encoded by other DNA sequences in this sample. The chain uses TRBV28 and TRBJ1-5; no clear D. This CDR3 has 13 residues. V was pared by 2 bases and J by 1 base, with 3 bases between. The germline CDR1 and CDR2 sequences are MDHEN and SYDVKM. The CDR3 reads CASSLLSNQPQHF. The CDR3 nucleotides read TGTGCCAGCAGTTTACTCAGCAATCAGCCCCAGCATTTT.

The V gene is TRBV2, the J gene TRBJ2-7; 7 nucleotides match TRBD1. The V gene end was trimmed by 8 bases and the J gene end by 0 bases; junction bases not matched to a gene: 7. The CDR3 contains 14 residues. Looked up from germline, CDR1 is SNHLY and CDR2 is FYNNEI. CDR3 sequence: CASGDSYSSYEQYF. The CDR3 DNA is TGTGCCAGCGGGGACAGCTATAGCTCCTACGAGCAGTACTTC.

With regard to this clone: This CDR3 is also generated by other DNA sequences in the sample. V is TRBV5-5 and J is TRBJ2-7; tentatively, D is TRBD1 (6 bases). The V end was cut by 0 bases, the J end by 3 bases, with 7 bases between. CDR3 length: 13 residues. Germline lookup yields CDR1 SGHKS and CDR2 YYEKEE (reference sequence). The CDR3 reads CASSLGTDYEQYF. CDR3 nucleotide sequence: TGTGCCAGCAGCTTGGGGACAGACTACGAGCAGTACTTC. Drawing the rest from reference TRBV5-5 and TRBJ2-7, the complete variable domain is DAGVTQSPTHLIKTRGQQVTLRCSPISGHKSVSWYQQVLGQGPQFIFQYYEKEERGRGNFPDRFSARQFPNYSSELNVNALLLGDSALYLCASSLGTDYEQYFGPGTRLTVT.

This chain links TRBV28 with TRBJ1-2; D gene uncertain. Germline V CDR1 and CDR2: MDHEN, SYDVKM. V lost 5 bases and J lost 8, with 15 bases in between. This CDR3 is built from 13 residues. CDR3 sequence (DNA): TGTGCCAGCAGTACATCATCGGTTAGCGGCTACACCTTC. Translation: CASSTSSVSGYTF.

J is TRBJ1-2 and V is TRBV13; 9 nucleotides align to TRBD1. This CDR3 comprises 16 residues. From germline, CDR1 is PRHDT and CDR2 FYEKMQ (reference sequence). The V and J ends lost 3 bases and 7 bases, in that order; junction bases with no gene match: 12. CDR3 DNA: TGTGCCAGCAGCTTCCGTTTCGGACAGGGGACTGGTGGCTACACCTTC. This gives the protein CASSFRFGQGTGGYTF. The full variable domain, with the rest looked up from reference TRBV13 and TRBJ1-2, is AAGVIQSPRHLIKEKRETATLKCYPIPRHDTVYWYQQGPGQDPQFLISFYEKMQSDKGSIPDRFSAQQFSDYHSELNMSSLELGDSALYFCASSFRFGQGTGGYTFGSGTRLTVV.

J is TRBJ2-2 and V is TRBV11-3; 10 bases are shared with TRBD1. The V gene's germline CDR1 is SGHNT and CDR2 YENEEA. The V gene end was trimmed by 4 bases and the J gene end by 3 bases; junction bases not matched to a gene: 5. This CDR3 region has 16 residues. In nucleotides, the CDR3 is TGTGCCAGCAGCTCAACCGACAGGGGGCACACCGGGGAGCTGTTTTTT. Amino acids: CASSSTDRGHTGELFF.

V gene TRBV4-1 combines with J gene TRBJ2-7; the match to TRBD1 covers 7 bases. Germline V CDR1 and CDR2: MGHRA, YSYEKL. The CDR3 runs to 15 residues. The J segment lost 3 bases and the V segment lost 0 bases, leaving 5 bases of the junction unmatched. The CDR3 nucleotides are TGCGCCAGCAGCCAAGATCTGCGACAGGGCTACGAGCAGTACTTC. Translation gives CASSQDLRQGYEQYF.

This clone occurred a few times. The genes are TRBV29-1 and TRBJ1-1; D is unresolved. This CDR3 is built from 11 residues. The V gene's germline CDR1 is SQVTM and CDR2 ANQGSEA. Trimming took off 7 bases at V and 4 bases at J, with 10 bases between the two ends. CDR3 in amino acids: CSAWVGTEAFF. Here the CDR3 DNA reads TGCAGCGCCTGGGTTGGCACTGAAGCTTTCTTT.

Turning to this clone: The same CDR3 arises from other DNA sequences in this sample as well. The CDR3 loop reads CASSDRTNYGYTF. The CDR3 DNA is TGTGCCAGCTCGGACAGGACTAACTATGGCTACACCTTC. The chain carries TRBV6-1 and TRBJ1-2, with TRBD1 matching 7 bases. The J segment lost 0 bases and the V segment lost 8 bases, leaving 3 bases of the junction unmatched. Germline values: CDR1 MNHNS, CDR2 SASEGT. CDR3 length: 13 amino acids.

This chain connects TRBV29-1 to TRBJ2-3; a possible D gene is TRBD1 (6 bases). The CDR3 contains 15 residues. CDR1 is SQVTM, CDR2 ANQGSEA, per germline. V was pared by 7 bases and J by 0 bases, with 17 bases between. CDR3 protein: CSGAAGDVSTDTQYF. The CDR3 nucleotides are TGCAGCGGAGCCGCAGGGGACGTGAGCACAGATACGCAGTATTTT.

This chain uses TRBV27 with TRBJ2-1, with 7 bases aligning to TRBD2. CDR1 is MNHEY and CDR2 is SMNVEV in the germline V gene (reference sequence). The CDR3 is 14 residues long. Trimming at V came to 7 bases and at J to 2 bases, leaving 5 bases not matched to a gene. The chain's CDR3 is CASIGRATYNEQFF. For the CDR3, the DNA is TGTGCCAGCATTGGGAGGGCCACCTACAATGAGCAGTTCTTC.